This TCR beta chain originates from a study of glioma-infiltrating T cells. The iRepertoire nested amplicon-rescue multiplex PCR amplified TCR alpha and beta CDR3s from RNA. TCRdb redid the calling of the multiplex PCR reads with MiXCR, one entry per CDR3 protein. The data show roughly 200,000 distinct CDR3 sequences, more than 35% seen once. The CDR3 length is 14 residues. The V end lost 6 bases, the J end lost 0 bases, and 8 bases lay between the germline ends. Germline assignment: CDR1 LNHDA and CDR2 SQIVND (reference sequence). The sample comprised glioma tissue, nonneoplastic brain tissue, or PBMCs (not recorded which). The TCR was taken from a human donor with low-grade glioma or glioblastoma, undergoing nonglioma brain surgery, or in good health (not recorded which). This sequence joins TRBV19 and TRBJ2-2; D gene unclear. CDR3 loop: CASSPKTNTGELFF. The CDR3 coding sequence is TGTGCCAGTAGCCCCAAGACGAACACCGGGGAGCTGTTTTTT.